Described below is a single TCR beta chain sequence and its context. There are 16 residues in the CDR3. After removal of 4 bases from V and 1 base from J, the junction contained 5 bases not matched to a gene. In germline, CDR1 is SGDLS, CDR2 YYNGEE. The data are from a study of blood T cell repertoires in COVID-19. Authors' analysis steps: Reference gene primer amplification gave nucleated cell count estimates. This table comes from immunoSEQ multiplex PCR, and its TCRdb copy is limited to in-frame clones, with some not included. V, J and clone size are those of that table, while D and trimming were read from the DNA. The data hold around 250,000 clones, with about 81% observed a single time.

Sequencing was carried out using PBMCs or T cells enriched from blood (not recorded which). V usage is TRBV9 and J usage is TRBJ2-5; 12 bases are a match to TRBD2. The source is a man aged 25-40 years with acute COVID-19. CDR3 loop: CASSTGTSGPQETQYF. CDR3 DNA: TGTGCCAGCAGCACCGGGACTAGCGGGCCCCAAGAGACCCAGTACTTC.